The rows below give T cell receptor beta chains drawn from one sample of a study of blood T cells in healthy people across ages. TCRdb re-called the 5' RACE reads through MiXCR, storing one row per CDR3 protein. The sample records around 850,000 distinct CDR3 sequences, roughly 35% being singletons. Material: blood. These receptors came from a man aged 18 to 30 in good health. The CDR3 runs from the conserved cysteine through the conserved F or W. The order of the fields is D gene, J gene, V gene, clone size, CDR3 protein, CDR3 DNA. The D gene is left open where the match is weak. Expanded clones are given a class, and other clones once, few, many or no size at all.

TRBD2 | TRBJ2-1 | TRBV18 | . | CASSEELAGAKNEQFF | TGTGCCAGCTCCGAAGAACTAGCGGGGGCTAAAAATGAGCAGTTCTTC
TRBD1 | TRBJ2-7 | TRBV25-1 | . | CASSETGYLPHEQYF | TGTGCCAGCAGTGAGACAGGGTACCTACCCCACGAGCAGTACTTC
. | TRBJ2-1 | TRBV4-1 | . | CASSQGFRGGLSYNEQFF | TGCGCCAGCAGCCAAGGATTCAGGGGGGGACTATCATACAATGAGCAGTTCTTC
TRBD1 | TRBJ1-2 | TRBV12-3/TRBV12-4 | once | CASTVTGGNYGYTF | TGTGCCAGCACCGTGACAGGGGGCAACTATGGCTACACCTTC
. | TRBJ2-7 | TRBV6-6 | . | CASSDSSGHEQYF | TGTGCCAGCAGTGACTCGTCCGGGCATGAGCAGTACTTC
. | TRBJ2-5 | TRBV9 | many | CASSVDGTLQETQYF | TGTGCCAGCAGCGTAGATGGGACCCTCCAAGAGACCCAGTACTTC
. | TRBJ2-7 | TRBV20-1 | . | CSAASGTRTYEQYF | TGCAGTGCTGCCTCCGGGACGCGCACCTACGAGCAGTACTTC
. | TRBJ2-5 | TRBV12-3/TRBV12-4 | . | CASSSLVAAQETQYF | TGTGCCAGCAGTTCGCTCGTGGCGGCCCAAGAGACCCAGTACTTC
. | TRBJ2-6 | TRBV20-1 | many | CSAIPGSGANVLTF | TGCAGTGCTATACCCGGGTCTGGGGCCAACGTCCTGACTTTC
. | TRBJ2-5 | TRBV10-3 | many | CAISVGASETQYF | TGTGCCATCAGTGTAGGAGCATCAGAGACCCAGTACTTC
. | TRBJ1-2 | TRBV27 | few | CASSSGRVGYYGYTF | TGTGCCAGCAGTTCTGGACGGGTAGGGTACTATGGCTACACCTTC
. | TRBJ1-2 | TRBV29-1 | few | CSVRDLGYGYTF | TGCAGCGTGCGGGACCTAGGGTACGGCTACACCTTC
. | TRBJ2-3 | TRBV9 | . | CASSVLGSCGTDTQYF | TGTGCCAGCAGCGTACTTGGGAGCTGCGGCACAGATACGCAGTATTTT
. | TRBJ2-1 | TRBV20-1 | many | CSARDLHGIADVDEQFF | TGCAGTGCTAGAGATTTACACGGAATAGCGGACGTTGATGAGCAGTTCTTC
. | TRBJ1-1 | TRBV7-9 | . | CASSPSRRAVNTEAFF | TGTGCCAGCAGCCCCTCACGTAGGGCCGTGAACACTGAAGCTTTCTTT
. | TRBJ2-3 | TRBV7-2 | . | CANSDWVGTDTQYF | TGTGCCAACTCAGACTGGGTTGGCACAGATACGCAGTATTTT
TRBD2 | TRBJ2-7 | TRBV4-3 | few | CASSLMRGGGRYNEQYF | TGCGCCAGCAGCCTCATGAGGGGCGGGGGGCGCTACAATGAGCAGTACTTC
. | TRBJ1-1 | TRBV2 | once | CASSDPAGVNTEAFF | TGTGCCAGCAGTGACCCCGCGGGGGTCAACACTGAAGCTTTCTTT